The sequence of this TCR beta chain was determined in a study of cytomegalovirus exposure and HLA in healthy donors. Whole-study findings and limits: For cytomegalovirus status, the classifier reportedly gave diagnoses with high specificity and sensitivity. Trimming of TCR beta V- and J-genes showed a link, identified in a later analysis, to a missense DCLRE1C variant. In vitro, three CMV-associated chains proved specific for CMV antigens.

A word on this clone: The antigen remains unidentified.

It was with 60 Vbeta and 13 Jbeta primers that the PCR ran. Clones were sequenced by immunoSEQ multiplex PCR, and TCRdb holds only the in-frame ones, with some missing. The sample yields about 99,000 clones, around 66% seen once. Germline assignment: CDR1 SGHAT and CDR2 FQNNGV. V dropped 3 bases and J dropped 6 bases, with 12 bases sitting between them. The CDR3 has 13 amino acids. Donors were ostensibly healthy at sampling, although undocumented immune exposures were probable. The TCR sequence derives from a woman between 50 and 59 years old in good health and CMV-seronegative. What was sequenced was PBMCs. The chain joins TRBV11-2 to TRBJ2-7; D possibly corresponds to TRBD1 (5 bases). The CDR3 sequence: CASSFQTGGEQYF. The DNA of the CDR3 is TGTGCCAGCAGCTTCCAAACAGGCGGCGAGCAGTACTTC.